This entry lists 27 T cell receptor beta chains sequenced from one sample in a study of response to subunit inactivated influenza vaccine. TCRdb re-analysed the RT-PCR reads in MiXCR, keeping a single row per CDR3 protein. The repertoire holds more than 150,000 distinct CDR3 sequences, with 9.2% as singletons. Sample: non-naive T cells sorted from PBMCs, taken on the day of vaccination. These receptors originate from a man in his fifties who received an inactivated influenza vaccine.

Only a few counts were recorded for this clonotype. V and J are TRBV30 and TRBJ2-7; 10 bases fit TRBD1. Germline lookup yields CDR1 GTSNPN and CDR2 SVGIG (reference sequence). V shed 4 bases and J 2 bases; nucleotides not matched to a gene: 2. CDR3 length equals 13 residues. The CDR3 region has the DNA TGTGCCTGGACGGGACAGGGGACCTACGAGCAGTACTTC. Residues: CAWTGQGTYEQYF.

This clonotype appeared a few times. This rearrangement joins TRBV3-1 to TRBJ2-7; 7 bases match TRBD1. Germline CDR1 LGHDT, CDR2 YNNKEL (reference sequence). The J segment lost 0 bases and the V segment lost 5 bases, leaving 4 bases of the junction unmatched. This CDR3 has 14 amino acids. The CDR3 DNA sequence: TGTGCCAGCAGCAGGGACAGTCGCTCCTACGAGCAGTACTTC. It encodes CASSRDSRSYEQYF.

The sample holds a few counts of this clonotype. V is TRBV4-2 and J is TRBJ1-2, with D tentatively TRBD1 (5 bases). Germline lookup yields CDR1 LGHNA and CDR2 YNFKEQ. This CDR3 region has 18 residues. With 5 bases removed from V and 8 bases from J, the gap between germline ends came to 30 bases. CDR3 loop: CASSTPSVPWQFEGGYTF. The DNA for the CDR3 is TGTGCCAGCAGCACCCCTTCCGTCCCCTGGCAGTTTGAGGGGGGCTACACCTTC.

This clonotype was observed many times. V usage is TRBV6-2 or TRBV6-3 and J usage is TRBJ1-1; D remains unclear. The germline gives CDR1 MNHEY, CDR2 SVGEGT. Trimming stripped 5 bases from V and 0 bases from J, with 7 bases between. CDR3 length: 13 residues. The CDR3: CASSRSMNTEAFF. The DNA of the CDR3 is TGTGCCAGCAGTCGATCCATGAACACTGAAGCTTTCTTT.

The rearrangement uses TRBV13 and TRBJ2-2, with 12 bases lining up with TRBD2. The germline CDR1 and CDR2 sequences are PRHDT and FYEKMQ (reference sequence). V shed 5 bases, J shed 3 bases, and the junction held 1 base outside the gene matches. This CDR3 has 15 amino acids. CDR3 residues: CASSTSGRHTGELFF. CDR3 in DNA: TGTGCCAGCAGCACTAGCGGGAGGCACACCGGGGAGCTGTTTTTT.

The chain couples TRBV7-2 to TRBJ2-3; either TRBD1 or TRBD2 may supply D (5 bases each). CDR1 is SGHTA, CDR2 FQGNSA, per germline. Trimming stripped 5 bases from V and 5 bases from J, with 14 bases between. This CDR3 is 14 amino acids long. CDR3 loop: CASSPGSLRDTQYF. The CDR3 DNA reads as TGTGCCAGCAGCCCAGGGAGTTTGAGAGATACGCAGTATTTT.

This clonotype was counted ten times or more. CDR3: CASSPSGQGLDTIYF. The CDR3 region has the DNA TGCGCCAGCAGCCCCTCGGGACAGGGGTTGGACACCATATATTTT. The chain joins TRBV5-1 to TRBJ1-3; 10 bases fit TRBD1. Germline V gives CDR1 SGHRS, CDR2 YFSETQ. With 4 bases clipped from V and 8 bases from J, the junction kept 9 bases outside the gene matches. The CDR3 covers 15 residues.

V gene TRBV20-1 combines with J gene TRBJ2-7, with 7 nucleotides matching TRBD2. Germline V gene sequence: CDR1 DFQATT, CDR2 SNEGSKA (reference sequence). The CDR3 sequence is 16 residues long. The V and J ends lost 0 bases and 0 bases, in that order; junction bases with no gene match: 8. The CDR3: CSARDSIAGFSYEQYF. As DNA, the CDR3 is TGCAGTGCTAGAGACTCAATAGCGGGCTTCTCCTACGAGCAGTACTTC.

This clonotype was observed many times. V usage is TRBV29-1 and J usage is TRBJ2-4; TRBD2 agrees at 12 bases. The germline V gene has CDR1 SQVTM and CDR2 ANQGSEA. J lost 8 bases, V lost 2 bases, and 4 bases had no gene match. The CDR3 length is 14 residues. The CDR3 coding sequence is TGCAGCGTTGAAAGGACTAGCGGGATTGACATTCAGTACTTC. Its translation is CSVERTSGIDIQYF.

In this sample, this clonotype turned up once. The V call is TRBV3-1, the J call TRBJ2-1; D ambiguous. V shed 4 bases and J shed 0 bases, with 22 bases lying between them. CDR3 length: 19 amino acids. Germline V gene sequence: CDR1 LGHDT, CDR2 YNNKEL (reference sequence). The CDR3 DNA sequence: TGTGCCAGCAGCCGCGGTGGTGGGATCCAAGTAACCTCCTACAATGAGCAGTTCTTC. It translates to CASSRGGGIQVTSYNEQFF.

The gene calls are TRBV20-1 and TRBJ2-1; 9 bases line up with TRBD2. The CDR3 runs 18 residues. Germline V gives CDR1 DFQATT, CDR2 SNEGSKA (reference sequence). J was trimmed by 9 bases and V by 2 bases; bases with no gene match: 20. The DNA for the CDR3 is TGCAGTGCTAGATTTTTTGGGTTAGCGGGAGACCTTTATGGTGAGCAGTTCTTC. Translating it yields CSARFFGLAGDLYGEQFF.

Here the CDR3 DNA reads TGTGCCAGCAGCCCAGGGACCCTTTCCTACAATGAGCAGTTCTTC. Translated, it gives CASSPGTLSYNEQFF. The genes are TRBV3-1 and TRBJ2-1; the D call may be TRBD1 or TRBD2 (5 bases each). The V gene lost 4 bases and the J gene lost 1 base, with 11 bases spanning the gap. This CDR3 region has 15 residues. Germline V gives CDR1 LGHDT, CDR2 YNNKEL (reference sequence).

The chain recombines TRBV7-9 with TRBJ1-4; D is possibly TRBD1 (5 bases). CDR1 and CDR2 from the germline V gene are SEHNR and FQNEAQ (reference sequence). Trimming cost V 5 bases and J 13 bases, with 14 bases left between them. This CDR3 region has 12 residues. The CDR3 is CASSMGTLSLFF. In nucleotides, the CDR3 is TGTGCCAGCAGCATGGGGACCCTGTCACTGTTTTTT.

The chain's CDR3 is CASNFRVTATDTQYF. The CDR3 DNA is TGTGCCAGCAACTTCAGGGTGACGGCCACAGATACGCAGTATTTT. The V call is TRBV7-2, the J call TRBJ2-3; D perhaps matches TRBD1 (5 bases). The V gene's germline CDR1 is SGHTA and CDR2 FQGNSA. V shed 7 bases and J shed 2 bases, with 16 bases lying between them. The CDR3 is 15 amino acids.

The rearrangement uses TRBV5-4 and TRBJ2-2; 7 bases map to TRBD2. The V gene's germline CDR1 is SGHNT and CDR2 YYREEE (reference sequence). J lost 2 bases, V lost 3 bases, and 1 base had no gene match. This CDR3 spans 14 amino acids. CDR3: CASSSGLNTGELFF. CDR3 nucleotides: TGTGCCAGCAGCTCGGGACTAAACACCGGGGAGCTGTTTTTT.

There are a few counts of this clonotype. V is TRBV20-1 and J is TRBJ2-3; possible D gene TRBD2, 7 bases. The CDR3 spans 14 residues. Trimming removed 0 bases from V and 1 base from J, with 8 bases in between. Germline V gene lookup returns CDR1 DFQATT and CDR2 SNEGSKA (reference sequence). This CDR3 reads CSAREGGGTDTQYF. The CDR3 coding sequence is TGCAGTGCTAGAGAAGGGGGGGGCACAGATACGCAGTATTTT.

In its sample, this clonotype was seen many times. The chain uses TRBV12-3 or TRBV12-4 and TRBJ2-7, with 7 bases identical to TRBD1. Trimming cost V 6 bases and J 5 bases; bases outside gene matches: 13. The CDR3 runs to 15 residues. CDR3 protein: CASRTNRGPQDEQYF. The CDR3 nucleotides read TGTGCCAGCAGAACAAACAGGGGACCCCAAGACGAGCAGTACTTC.

The sample holds a few counts of this clonotype. This chain links TRBV4-3 with TRBJ1-1; 9 positions match TRBD1. There are 15 residues in the CDR3. Trimming removed 1 base from V and 4 bases from J; junction bases left unmatched: 4. The germline CDR1 and CDR2 sequences are LGHNA and YSLEER. CDR3: CASSQAQGAFTEAFF. CDR3 bases: TGCGCCAGCAGCCAAGCACAGGGGGCTTTCACTGAAGCTTTCTTT.

Regarding this clonotype: Just one base apart from a much larger clone, this may be a read error. The chain employs TRBV2 and TRBJ2-3; D is undetermined. The CDR3 is 12 residues long. Germline V CDR1 and CDR2: SNHLY, FYNNEI. CDR3 protein: CPRSRGTDTQYF. CDR3 coding DNA: TGTCCCAGAAGCAGAGGCACAGATACGCAGTATTTT. The whole variable domain, filled in from reference TRBV2 and TRBJ2-3, reads EPEVTQTPSHQVTQMGQEVILRCVPISNHLYFYWYRQILGQKVEFLVSFYNNEISEKSEIFDDQFSVERPDGSNFTLKIRSTKLEDSAMYFCPRSRGTDTQYFGPGTRLTVL.

This clonotype is deemed medium-sized. The chain recombines TRBV12-3 or TRBV12-4 with TRBJ1-2, with D possibly matching TRBD1 (6 bases). The CDR3 is made up of 11 amino acids. The V and J ends lost 6 bases and 8 bases respectively, with 10 bases between them. CDR3 sequence (DNA): TGTGCCAGCAGCTCAGGGGTCGGCTACACCTTC. Protein product: CASSSGVGYTF.

This clonotype has just a few counts. The CDR3 DNA sequence: TGCGCCAGCACCAAGACCGGGACAAGAGCCTACGAGCAGTACTTC. Translating it yields CASTKTGTRAYEQYF. The rearrangement links TRBV5-1 to TRBJ2-7; perhaps TRBD1 as D (6 bases). Looked up from germline, CDR1 is SGHRS and CDR2 is YFSETQ. CDR3 length: 15 residues. The germline V and J ends were trimmed by 6 bases and 2 bases, with 18 bases remaining between them.

This clonotype was picked up a small number of times. The chain joins TRBV20-1 to TRBJ1-2, with 8 nucleotides matching TRBD1. Germline CDR1 is DFQATT and CDR2 is SNEGSKA (reference sequence). J was trimmed by 8 bases and V by 3 bases; bases with no gene match: 11. This CDR3 is 14 amino acids long. The CDR3 region is CSARREDRVAGYTF. CDR3 DNA sequence: TGCAGTGCTAGGAGGGAGGACAGGGTTGCGGGCTACACCTTC.

This clonotype was seen a handful of times. The J gene is TRBJ2-2, the V gene TRBV7-9, with 7 positions matching TRBD2. V shed 3 bases and J 4 bases; nucleotides not matched to a gene: 5. Germline V CDR1 and CDR2: SEHNR, FQNEAQ (reference sequence). The length of the CDR3 is 15 residues. The CDR3 region has the DNA TGTGCCAGCAGCTTTCGGGAGGAGACCACCGGGGAGCTGTTTTTT. Translated: CASSFREETTGELFF.

This clonotype was observed at least ten times. DNA of the CDR3: TGCGCCAGCAGCTTGGACCCCAAATCCAACTATGGCTACACCTTC. This sequence encodes CASSLDPKSNYGYTF. The chain links TRBV5-1 to TRBJ1-2; no clear D gene. The CDR3 loop spans 15 amino acids. V dropped 0 bases and J dropped 2 bases, with 11 bases sitting between them. Germline V gives CDR1 SGHRS, CDR2 YFSETQ.

This clonotype appeared a few times. The V and J genes are TRBV6-6 and TRBJ1-1; D call uncertain. The length of the CDR3 is 12 residues. Trimming removed 0 bases at V and 6 bases at J, with 5 bases between. CDR1 and CDR2 from the germline V gene are MNHNY and SVGAGI (reference sequence). The CDR3 spells CASSYSLSEAFF. CDR3 DNA: TGTGCCAGCAGTTACTCACTGTCTGAAGCTTTCTTT.

The table lists this clonotype with many counts. The V and J genes are TRBV28 and TRBJ2-1; 8 bases are a match to TRBD1. Germline V gene sequence: CDR1 MDHEN, CDR2 SYDVKM. The CDR3 is 16 amino acids. V dropped 1 base and J dropped 7; count of bases not matched to a gene: 9. CDR3 DNA: TGTGCCAGCAGTTTATATCGGGCAGGGGGCGGGAATGAGCAGTTCTTC. Its translation is CASSLYRAGGGNEQFF.

The chain uses TRBV29-1 and TRBJ2-2, with 10 bases identical to TRBD1. The length of the CDR3 is 15 residues. The germline V gene has CDR1 SQVTM and CDR2 ANQGSEA. Trimming cost V 5 bases and J 4 bases; bases outside gene matches: 7. Here the CDR3 reads CSVRRQGARTGELFF. Written as DNA, the CDR3 is TGCAGCGTTCGACGACAGGGGGCTCGCACCGGGGAGCTGTTTTTT.